This entry concerns a single T cell receptor (beta chain). Its antigen is currently unknown. Deep level was the assay's run setting. The assay was immunoSEQ multiplex PCR, and TCRdb's table has in-frame clones only and misses some. The sample includes over a million clones, 70% to 80% of them seen just once. This sample was included in a study of shared clonotypes between healthy human individuals. About the research overall: CD4 naive and memory got three plates each, CD8 naive two, CD8 memory one. Whole-study results and caveats: All-four-donor shared clonotypes had higher generation probabilities than non-shared clonotypes did. It was anticipated that sequencing depth would influence how many clonotypes donors shared.

The sequence was collected from a man between 18 and 35 years old in good health. The specimen was memory CD4+ T cells sorted from blood. The subset: CD45RA-negative fraction.

The CDR3 is CASSRSGGYTEAFF. The DNA of the CDR3 is TGTGCCAGCAGCCGATCAGGGGGGTACACTGAAGCTTTCTTT. The chain has TRBV5-5 and TRBJ1-1; TRBD1 matches 7 bases. Germline CDR1 reads SGHKS; CDR2 reads YYEKEE (reference sequence). The V gene end was trimmed by 4 bases and the J gene end by 3 bases; junction bases not matched to a gene: 6. This CDR3 is built from 14 residues.